The 18 T cell receptor beta chains below all came from one sample that was sequenced in a study of identical twins. TCRdb recomputed calls from the 5' RACE reads with MiXCR, one row per CDR3 protein. This sample has roughly 490,000 distinct CDR3 sequences; 13% to 15% occur once, and the top ten carry more than 0.8%. This sample also appeared in a second study, on yellow fever vaccine responses in identical twins.

Sequencing used CD4+ T cells sorted from blood. The receptors were sampled from a woman aged 18-29 years in good health.

This clonotype occurred many times. The V call is TRBV5-1, the J call TRBJ2-4; perhaps D is TRBD1 or TRBD2 (5 bases each). CDR1 and CDR2 from the germline V gene are SGHRS and YFSETQ. V lost 5 bases, J lost 8 bases, and 11 bases lay in between. CDR3 size: 12 residues. The CDR3 region has the DNA TGCGCCAGCAGTATGGTGGGGGACATTCAGTACTTC. Its translation is CASSMVGDIQYF.

This clonotype was seen once. The chain couples TRBV28 to TRBJ2-4, with TRBD2 matching 9 bases. Germline V lookup: CDR1 MDHEN, CDR2 SYDVKM. V shed 6 bases, J shed 9 bases, and the junction held 6 bases outside the gene matches. CDR3 length: 13 residues. The CDR3 sequence is CASSLAGGAIQYF. CDR3 coding DNA: TGTGCCAGCAGCCTGGCGGGGGGGGCCATTCAGTACTTC.

This clonotype was seen repeatedly, ten times or more. The genes are TRBV6-4 and TRBJ2-1, with a tentative D call TRBD1 (6 bases). With 4 bases removed from V and 5 bases from J, the gap between germline ends came to 21 bases. The germline gives CDR1 MRHNA, CDR2 SNTAGT. CDR3 length: 17 residues. The CDR3 region is CASSGCTGNRLNNEQFF. In DNA, the CDR3 is TGTGCCAGCAGTGGATGCACAGGGAATAGGTTAAACAATGAGCAGTTCTTC.

This clonotype was counted at least ten times. The rearrangement joins TRBV10-2 to TRBJ2-3, with 11 bases matching TRBD2. The germline CDR1 and CDR2 sequences are WSHSY and SAAADI. Losses at the gene ends were 3 bases for V and 4 bases for J; bases not matched to a gene: 9. The CDR3 runs to 17 residues. For the CDR3, the DNA is TGCGCCAGCAGTGATACTAGCGGGAGCCAGGGATCAGATACGCAGTATTTT. This sequence encodes CASSDTSGSQGSDTQYF.

The chain couples TRBV15 to TRBJ2-1; 8 nucleotides align to TRBD2. Trimming cost V 3 bases and J 4 bases; bases outside gene matches: 5. Per germline, CDR1 LNHNV and CDR2 YYDKDF (reference sequence). The CDR3 spans 15 residues. CDR3 bases: TGTGCCACCAGCAGTGCGGGAGGCCTATACAATGAGCAGTTCTTC. Translated: CATSSAGGLYNEQFF.

There are many counts of this clonotype. The gene calls are TRBV7-9 and TRBJ2-3, with D uncertain. This CDR3 is built from 12 residues. The V end was cut by 5 bases, the J end by 6 bases, with 9 bases between. Germline CDR1 SEHNR, CDR2 FQNEAQ (reference sequence). The CDR3 is CASSPGFDTQYF. The CDR3 region has the DNA TGTGCCAGCAGCCCCGGTTTCGATACGCAGTATTTT.

This clonotype was recorded a few times. The V call is TRBV20-1, the J call TRBJ1-5; D is possibly TRBD1 (5 bases). Trimming cost V 0 bases and J 7 bases, with 10 bases left between them. This CDR3 comprises 13 residues. CDR1 DFQATT and CDR2 SNEGSKA come from the germline V gene (reference sequence). The CDR3 DNA reads TGCAGTGCTAGAGATCGGGGCGGGCAGCCCCAGCATTTT. It specifies CSARDRGGQPQHF.

The chain joins TRBV28 to TRBJ2-1; D might be TRBD2 (6 bases). Germline-derived CDR1 and CDR2 are MDHEN and SYDVKM. V lost 2 bases to trimming and J lost 12 bases, with 20 bases between them. The CDR3 loop spans 15 amino acids. The CDR3 sequence is CASSLPSFGTQRQFF. DNA for the CDR3: TGTGCCAGCAGTTTACCTAGCTTTGGGACTCAAAGGCAGTTCTTC.

This clonotype was detected ten times or more. This sequence joins TRBV12-3 or TRBV12-4 and TRBJ1-5, with D perhaps matching TRBD1 (6 bases). V lost 6 bases, J lost 3 bases, and 12 bases lay in between. This CDR3 contains 14 residues. CDR3 region: CASSPDRINQPQHF. The CDR3 coding sequence is TGTGCCAGCAGCCCCGACAGGATCAATCAGCCCCAGCATTTT.

The chain combines TRBV12-3 or TRBV12-4 with TRBJ1-2; no firm D call. The CDR3 totals 12 residues. The V gene lost 7 bases and the J gene lost 7 bases, with 13 bases spanning the gap. The chain's CDR3 is CASTKGGFGYTF. The CDR3, as DNA: TGTGCCAGCACCAAGGGAGGGTTTGGCTACACCTTC.

In its sample, this clonotype was seen a few times. The J gene is TRBJ2-3, the V gene TRBV7-2, with TRBD2 matching over 7 bases. The J segment lost 7 bases and the V segment lost 5 bases, leaving 9 bases of the junction unmatched. Germline CDR1 reads SGHTA; CDR2 reads FQGNSA. CDR3 length equals 14 residues. The CDR3, as DNA: TGTGCCAGCAGCCTGGGGGGGTCACAGAATACGCAGTATTTT. This encodes CASSLGGSQNTQYF.

The rearrangement joins TRBV7-9 to TRBJ2-5; D not certain. V dropped 11 bases and J dropped 1 base, with 11 bases sitting between them. This CDR3 region has 12 residues. Germline CDR1 reads SEHNR; CDR2 reads FQNEAQ (reference sequence). Here the CDR3 reads CAGTTGQETQYF. In DNA form, the CDR3 reads TGTGCCGGCACGACGGGCCAAGAGACCCAGTACTTC.

At least ten counts were recorded for this clonotype. The rearrangement joins TRBV11-2 to TRBJ1-2, with TRBD1 matching over 8 bases. J gave up 7 bases and V 1 base, and 5 bases lay outside the gene matches. Germline CDR1 and CDR2: SGHAT and FQNNGV. CDR3 length: 14 amino acids. CDR3 loop: CASSLAGQGRGYTF. The DNA of the CDR3 is TGTGCCAGCAGCTTAGCCGGACAGGGACGTGGCTACACCTTC.

CDR3 loop: CASTSSGSQETQYF. The DNA for the CDR3 is TGCGCCAGCACTAGTAGCGGGTCACAAGAGACCCAGTACTTC. The chain uses TRBV5-1 and TRBJ2-5; the match to TRBD2 covers 7 bases. V gave up 6 bases and J gave up 2 bases; unmatched junction bases: 7. The V gene's germline CDR1 is SGHRS and CDR2 YFSETQ. The CDR3 is made up of 14 amino acids.

This clonotype has only a few counts. This chain links TRBV3-1 with TRBJ2-7, with D tentatively TRBD1 (6 bases). V gave up 6 bases and J gave up 2 bases, with 17 bases separating them. Germline V gives CDR1 LGHDT, CDR2 YNNKEL (reference sequence). The CDR3 contains 15 residues. CDR3 DNA sequence: TGTGCCAGCAGTCAGACCGGGACATTGACCTACGAGCAGTACTTC. It specifies CASSQTGTLTYEQYF.

The genes are TRBV20-1 and TRBJ2-1; TRBD2 agrees at 10 bases. Germline V gene sequence: CDR1 DFQATT, CDR2 SNEGSKA (reference sequence). The length of the CDR3 is 14 residues. V was clipped by 5 bases and J by 7 bases; unmatched bases: 8. CDR3 DNA sequence: TGCAGTGCTTTCACTAGCGGGACCCCGAATGAGCAGTTCTTC. This gives the protein CSAFTSGTPNEQFF.

The sample holds a few counts of this clonotype. J is TRBJ1-6 and V is TRBV5-5; D may be TRBD1 (6 bases). Germline assignment: CDR1 SGHKS and CDR2 YYEKEE (reference sequence). The CDR3 runs 12 residues. V lost 0 bases and J lost 16, with 11 bases in between. The CDR3 region is CASSLEQGTLHF. CDR3 in DNA: TGTGCCAGCAGCTTGGAGCAGGGGACGCTCCACTTT.

This clonotype was detected many times. The chain uses TRBV20-1 and TRBJ2-5, with a possible D match to TRBD2 (6 bases). Trimming took off 0 bases at V and 2 bases at J, with 13 bases between the two ends. The CDR3 length is 15 residues. CDR1 and CDR2 (germline): DFQATT, SNEGSKA (reference sequence). In DNA form, the CDR3 reads TGCAGTGCTAGAGATTCGCGGGGCTTGCAAGAGACCCAGTACTTC. Translation: CSARDSRGLQETQYF.